These 23 T cell receptor beta chains share one sample of origin, sequenced in a study of beta chain features in type 1 diabetes. Expressed TCRB transcripts were sequenced because the isolated RNA had all been reverse transcribed beforehand. Generated by immunoSEQ multiplex PCR, the TCRdb table keeps only in-frame clones and is missing some. The table has roughly 12,000 clones, about half seen once. Input material: stem cell memory CD4+ T cells from blood. The source of these receptors is a man between 18 and 29 years old in good health.

This sequence joins TRBV9 and TRBJ2-3; D may be TRBD2 (6 bases). Germline V gene sequence: CDR1 SGDLS, CDR2 YYNGEE. V shed 3 bases and J shed 2 bases, with 16 bases lying between them. This CDR3 comprises 16 residues. The CDR3 DNA is TGTGCCAGCAGCGCGGGAGTGAACGCCTTCACAGATACGCAGTATTTT. This encodes CASSAGVNAFTDTQYF.

The CDR3 spells CASSFSRLAGTAYEQYF. In nucleotides, the CDR3 is TGCGCCAGCAGCTTTTCCCGACTAGCGGGGACTGCCTACGAGCAGTACTTC. This sequence joins TRBV5-1 and TRBJ2-7, with 11 bases identical to TRBD2. The CDR3 is 17 amino acids. V lost 2 bases and J lost 2; bases outside the gene matches: 9. Germline V lookup: CDR1 SGHRS, CDR2 YFSETQ.

This clone was recorded only once. J is TRBJ2-7 and V is TRBV7-2; possible D gene TRBD1, 5 bases. The CDR3 has 14 amino acids. The germline V gene encodes CDR1 SGHTA and CDR2 FQGNSA. Trimming left V 8 bases short and J 3 bases short, with 17 bases between. In DNA form, the CDR3 reads TGTGCCAGCGGCACAGGAGCCACCCTCTACGAGCAGTACTTC. Translating gives CASGTGATLYEQYF.

This clone was found a few times. The V gene is TRBV7-8, the J gene TRBJ2-1, with 12 positions matching TRBD1. Germline CDR1 SGHVS, CDR2 FQNEAQ. There are 15 residues in the CDR3. After removal of 7 bases from V and 8 bases from J, the junction contained 9 bases not matched to a gene. CDR3 sequence reads: CASTKGQGALYEQFF. The CDR3 DNA reads as TGTGCCAGCACTAAGGGACAGGGGGCTTTGTATGAGCAGTTCTTC.

The chain employs TRBV7-9 and TRBJ1-1; 7 nucleotides line up with TRBD1. The CDR3 runs 13 residues. In germline, CDR1 is SEHNR, CDR2 FQNEAQ (reference sequence). With V trimmed by 8 bases and J by 1 base, 4 bases remained unmatched. DNA of the CDR3: TGTGCCAGCGAGGGACAGCCGAACACTGAAGCTTTCTTT. It is translated as CASEGQPNTEAFF.

This clone was counted a few times. The chain combines TRBV6-5 with TRBJ2-7; 7 bases map to TRBD1. Per the germline V gene, CDR1 is MNHEY and CDR2 is SVGAGI. The trim removed 2 bases at V and 1 base at J, leaving 5 bases unmatched. The CDR3 has 15 residues. In nucleotides, the CDR3 is TGTGCCAGCAGTTACAGGGCAGGGGGTTCCTACGAGCAGTACTTC. This translates into CASSYRAGGSYEQYF.

This clone came up a few times. The chain has TRBV5-6 and TRBJ2-1; 7 bases fit TRBD1. There are 16 residues in the CDR3. V gave up 3 bases and J gave up 1 base; unmatched junction bases: 7. Looked up from germline, CDR1 is SGHDT and CDR2 is YYEEEE. The DNA for the CDR3 is TGTGCCAGCAGCTCTTACAGGGGTGAATCCTACAATGAGCAGTTCTTC. This sequence encodes CASSSYRGESYNEQFF.

The chain combines TRBV27 with TRBJ2-2; D remains ambiguous. This CDR3 region has 15 residues. CDR1 and CDR2 from the germline V gene are MNHEY and SMNVEV (reference sequence). Trimming removed 5 bases at V and 4 bases at J, with 14 bases between. The DNA for the CDR3 is TGTGCCAGCAGTCGGTGGGCTGAGTTCACCGGGGAGCTGTTTTTT. Its protein is CASSRWAEFTGELFF.

This chain links TRBV5-5 with TRBJ2-7; TRBD2 agrees at 7 bases. The germline V gene encodes CDR1 SGHKS and CDR2 YYEKEE (reference sequence). The CDR3 has 15 amino acids. V shed 3 bases and J 0 bases; nucleotides not matched to a gene: 6. The CDR3 DNA is TGTGCCAGCAGCTACCGGAGCGGGGACTCCTACGAGCAGTACTTC. Translation gives CASSYRSGDSYEQYF.

V usage is TRBV9 and J usage is TRBJ2-7; 8 positions agree with TRBD2. The CDR3 is made up of 15 amino acids. Germline V CDR1 and CDR2: SGDLS, YYNGEE. V was pared by 0 bases and J by 1 base, with 3 bases of the junction left unmatched. CDR3 bases: TGTGCCAGCAGCGTAGGAGCGGGGGAATCCTACGAGCAGTACTTC. Protein product: CASSVGAGESYEQYF.

This chain joins TRBV5-1 and TRBJ2-5, with a tentative D call TRBD1 (5 bases). Trimming shortened V by 2 bases and J by 12 bases, and 11 bases separated the two germline ends. CDR1 SGHRS and CDR2 YFSETQ come from the germline V gene. CDR3 length: 11 residues. This CDR3 reads CASSFPPREYF. The CDR3 nucleotides are TGCGCCAGCAGCTTCCCCCCCAGGGAGTACTTC.

The CDR3 loop is CASSYSPGNNRVLYF. DNA for the CDR3: TGTGCCAGCAGTTACTCCCCGGGGAATAACAGGGTCCTATATTTT. V is TRBV6-5 and J is TRBJ1-3; D perhaps matches TRBD1 (6 bases). V was shortened by 0 bases and J by 14 bases, with 20 bases between the two germline ends. Germline CDR1 reads MNHEY; CDR2 reads SVGAGI. This CDR3 is built from 15 residues.

The chain employs TRBV7-9 and TRBJ2-3; D unclear. V lost 3 bases, J lost 1 base, and 5 bases lay in between. Germline CDR1 is SEHNR and CDR2 is FQNEAQ (reference sequence). The CDR3 sequence is 13 residues long. The CDR3 loop reads CASSFQGTDTQYF. CDR3 DNA: TGTGCCAGCAGCTTCCAGGGCACAGATACGCAGTATTTT.

The genes are TRBV9 and TRBJ1-2; D might be TRBD1 (5 bases). V lost 0 bases and J lost 5, with 8 bases in between. The CDR3 length is 13 residues. Per the germline V gene, CDR1 is SGDLS and CDR2 is YYNGEE. CDR3 coding DNA: TGTGCCAGCAGCGTAGGACAGAGTTATGGCTACACCTTC. Residues: CASSVGQSYGYTF. Looking up the rest from reference TRBV9 and TRBJ1-2 gives the full variable domain: DSGVTQTPKHLITATGQRVTLRCSPRSGDLSVYWYQQSLDQGLQFLIQYYNGEERAKGNILERFSAQQFPDLHSELNLSSLELGDSALYFCASSVGQSYGYTFGSGTRLTVV.

This clone showed up just a few times. The rearrangement links TRBV7-2 to TRBJ2-1; 12 bases map to TRBD2. V was pared by 5 bases and J by 3 bases, with 2 bases of the junction left unmatched. The CDR3 contains 15 residues. The V gene's germline CDR1 is SGHTA and CDR2 FQGNSA. CDR3 sequence reads: CASSRTSGDYNEQFF. The CDR3 DNA is TGTGCCAGCAGCCGGACTAGCGGGGACTACAATGAGCAGTTCTTC.

The J gene is TRBJ2-1, the V gene TRBV7-2, with D possibly TRBD2 on 6 matching bases. The ends were cut back, 2 bases at V and 2 bases at J, with 10 bases in the middle. Germline V gene sequence: CDR1 SGHTA, CDR2 FQGNSA. This CDR3 contains 15 residues. The CDR3, as DNA: TGTGCCAGCAGCTTATATACTAGCACCTACAATGAGCAGTTCTTC. Translated: CASSLYTSTYNEQFF.

The chain is built from TRBV14 and TRBJ2-1; no firm D call. Deletions cut 1 base from V and 3 bases from J, with 4 bases between. The CDR3 runs 13 residues. Looked up from germline, CDR1 is SGHDN and CDR2 is FVKESK. The CDR3 region is CASSQGVYNEQFF. In DNA, the CDR3 is TGTGCCAGCAGCCAAGGCGTCTACAATGAGCAGTTCTTC.

For this clone: One end of the junction varies from germline; a read error may be responsible. V usage is TRBV5-4 and J usage is TRBJ2-1, with 8 positions matching TRBD2. The CDR3 sequence is 17 residues long. Germline V lookup: CDR1 SGHNT, CDR2 YYREEE (reference sequence). The chain's CDR3 is CASSQDVGGGQYNEQFF. The CDR3 DNA follows: TGCGCCAGCAGCCAAGACGTTGGCGGGGGGCAATACAATGAGCAGTTCTTC.

The chain employs TRBV7-2 and TRBJ2-3, with D unclear. The CDR3 loop spans 13 amino acids. Germline CDR1 is SGHTA and CDR2 is FQGNSA. V gave up 4 bases and J gave up 4 bases, with 9 bases separating them. CDR3 in DNA: TGTGCCAGCAGCTGGAGAGAGGCAGATACGCAGTATTTT. Protein product: CASSWREADTQYF.

The chain joins TRBV11-2 to TRBJ1-2, with TRBD1 identical over 11 bases. CDR1 SGHAT and CDR2 FQNNGV come from the germline V gene. J gave up 7 bases and V 2 bases, and 9 bases lay outside the gene matches. The CDR3 totals 16 residues. The CDR3 here is CASSLNQGQGAAGYTF. Here the CDR3 DNA reads TGTGCCAGCAGCTTAAATCAAGGACAGGGGGCAGCTGGCTACACCTTC.

The chain links TRBV5-4 to TRBJ2-3; D ambiguous. The CDR3 covers 17 residues. Trimming shortened V by 0 bases and J by 0 bases, and 14 bases separated the two germline ends. The V gene's germline CDR1 is SGHNT and CDR2 YYREEE (reference sequence). For the CDR3, the DNA is TGTGCCAGCAGCTTGGAATCGTTCCGCGGAAGCACAGATACGCAGTATTTT. Residues: CASSLESFRGSTDTQYF.

This sequence joins TRBV25-1 and TRBJ2-6; D might be TRBD1 (6 bases). Germline assignment: CDR1 MGHDK and CDR2 SYGVNS. V was trimmed by 7 bases and J by 5 bases, leaving 18 bases between them. CDR3 length equals 16 residues. The CDR3 nucleotides are TGTGCCAGCACATCTCAGGGGCGCGGAAGGGCCAACGTCCTGACTTTC. As protein: CASTSQGRGRANVLTF.

Here the CDR3 DNA reads TGTGCCAGTTTGACAAGGGGGGGCAATGAGCAGTTCTTC. Translation: CASLTRGGNEQFF. This chain links TRBV19 with TRBJ2-1; possible D gene TRBD2, 7 bases. CDR1 LNHDA and CDR2 SQIVND come from the germline V gene (reference sequence). CDR3 length: 13 amino acids. Trimming pared 8 bases from V and 6 bases from J, leaving 14 bases between.